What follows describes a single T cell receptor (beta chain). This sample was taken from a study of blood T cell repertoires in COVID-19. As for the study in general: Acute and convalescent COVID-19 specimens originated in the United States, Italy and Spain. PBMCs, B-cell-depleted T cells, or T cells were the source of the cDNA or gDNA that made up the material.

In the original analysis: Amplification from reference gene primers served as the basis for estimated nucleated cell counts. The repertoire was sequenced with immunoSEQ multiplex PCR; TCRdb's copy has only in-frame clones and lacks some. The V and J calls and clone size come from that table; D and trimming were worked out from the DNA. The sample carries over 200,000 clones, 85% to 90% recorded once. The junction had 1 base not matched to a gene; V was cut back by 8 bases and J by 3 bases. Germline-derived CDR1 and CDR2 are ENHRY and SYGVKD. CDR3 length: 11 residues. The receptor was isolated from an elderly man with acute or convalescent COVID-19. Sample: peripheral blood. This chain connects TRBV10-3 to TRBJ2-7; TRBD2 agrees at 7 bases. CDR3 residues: CAIGEGYEQYF. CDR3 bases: TGTGCCATCGGGGAGGGCTACGAGCAGTACTTC.